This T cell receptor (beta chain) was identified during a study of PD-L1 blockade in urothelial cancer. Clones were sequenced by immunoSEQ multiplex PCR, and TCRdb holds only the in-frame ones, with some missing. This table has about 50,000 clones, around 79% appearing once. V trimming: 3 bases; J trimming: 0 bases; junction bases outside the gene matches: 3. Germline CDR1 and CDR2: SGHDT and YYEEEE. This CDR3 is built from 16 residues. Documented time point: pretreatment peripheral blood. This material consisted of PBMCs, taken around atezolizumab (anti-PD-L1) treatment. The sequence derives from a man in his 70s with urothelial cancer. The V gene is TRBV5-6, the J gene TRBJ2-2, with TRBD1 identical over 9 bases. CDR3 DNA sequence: TGTGCCAGCAGCTCCGGGACAGGGACGAACACCGGGGAGCTGTTTTTT. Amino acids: CASSSGTGTNTGELFF.